This TCR beta chain was sequenced in a study of blood T cell repertoires in COVID-19. Measured with immunoSEQ multiplex PCR; TCRdb has only the in-frame clones, and not every one. Here the sample spans about 100,000 clones, around 88% being singletons. Germline V gene data show CDR1 as SNHLY and CDR2 as FYNNEI. The CDR3 is 12 residues long. V was shortened by 6 bases and J by 2 bases, with 7 bases between the two germline ends. Material: peripheral blood. The chain carries TRBV2 and TRBJ1-2, with D possibly matching TRBD1 (6 bases). The TCR was taken from a man between 60 and 75 years old with acute or convalescent COVID-19. The CDR3 spells CASSGTNYGYTF. The CDR3 DNA sequence: TGTGCCAGCAGCGGGACAAACTATGGCTACACCTTC. Full variable domain (rest looked up from reference TRBV2 and TRBJ1-2): EPEVTQTPSHQVTQMGQEVILRCVPISNHLYFYWYRQILGQKVEFLVSFYNNEISEKSEIFDDQFSVERPDGSNFTLKIRSTKLEDSAMYFCASSGTNYGYTFGSGTRLTVV.